This T cell receptor beta chain appears in the sequencing data of a study of T cells in Graves' hyperthyroidism and ophthalmopathy. Findings and limits, study-wide: Using 13 V-J features, a model discriminated ophthalmopathy from stable hyperthyroidism.

Regions amplified from RNA transcripts were the TCR beta CDR3 regions. The HTBI primer set was used in a first-round RT-PCR of the TCR CDR3. TCRdb analysed the multiplex PCR reads with MiXCR anew, one entry per CDR3 protein. The table shows a few hundred thousand distinct CDR3 sequences, with 20% to 25% occurring only once. This clonotype was detected only a few times. Its antigen remains unidentified. Diagnosis of hyperthyroidism was new in patients aged 18 to 65, and its duration was under 2 months. Clinical symptoms, serum thyroxine and TRAb, thyroid ultrasound and orbital computed tomography together formed the diagnostic basis. The PBMCs had their origin in roughly 9.8 ml of fresh peripheral blood. Sequenced: blood. This receptor was identified in a man over 45 with Graves' hyperthyroidism.

CDR3: CASSWRLAGGPGETQYF. The CDR3 coding sequence is TGTGCCAGCAGCTGGCGACTAGCGGGAGGGCCGGGGGAGACCCAGTACTTC. This rearrangement joins TRBV11-2 to TRBJ2-5, with 14 bases identical to TRBD2. J was trimmed by 5 bases and V by 4 bases; bases with no gene match: 9. Looked up from germline, CDR1 is SGHAT and CDR2 is FQNNGV. The CDR3 is 17 residues long.